This TCR beta chain was sequenced during a study of CXCR3-negative and CXCR3-positive naive CD8 T cells. General study findings and limits: TRB CDR3s of CXCR3-positive naive cells were more hydrophobic than those of CXCR3-negative naive cells.

This CDR3 region has 13 residues. Germline V gene sequence: CDR1 MNHEY, CDR2 SVGAGI. UMI-tagged TRB cDNA libraries were built via 5' RACE. TCRdb reanalyzed the 5' RACE reads, giving one entry per CDR3 protein sequence and no DNA. The sample is made up of approximately 120,000 distinct CDR3 sequences, and the top ten hold approximately 0.38% of it. Concerning this clonotype: Its specificity is unknown.

The rearrangement uses TRBV6-5 and TRBJ1-5; TCRdb returns TRBD1, unconfirmable since there is no DNA. The clonotype comes from a human donor in good health. Some clones in this sample may be carry-over from other donors' samples. Sequencing was done on a sample of naive CXCR3+ CD8+ T cells from blood. Described subset: CD45RO-CCR7+CD27+CD95- naive CD8+ T cells expressing CXCR3 (TNR3+). The CDR3 sequence is CASSYGTRQPQHF.